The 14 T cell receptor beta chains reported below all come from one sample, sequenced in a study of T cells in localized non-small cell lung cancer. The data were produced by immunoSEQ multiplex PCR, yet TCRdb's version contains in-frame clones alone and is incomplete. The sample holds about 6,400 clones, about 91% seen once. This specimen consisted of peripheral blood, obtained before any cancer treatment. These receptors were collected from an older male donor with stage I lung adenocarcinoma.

CDR3 amino acids: CALWGTGGADTQYF. CDR3 sequence (DNA): TGTGCCCTTTGGGGGACAGGGGGCGCAGATACGCAGTATTTT. The genes are TRBV30 and TRBJ2-3; 12 bases align to TRBD1. There are 14 residues in the CDR3. V dropped 8 bases and J dropped 4; count of bases not matched to a gene: 7. Germline V lookup: CDR1 GTSNPN, CDR2 SVGIG (reference sequence). Looking up the rest from reference TRBV30 and TRBJ2-3 gives the full variable domain: SQTIHQWPATLVQPVGSPLSLECTVEGTSNPNLYWYRQAAGRGLQLLFYSVGIGQISSEVPQNLSASRPQDRQFILSSKKLLLSDSGFYLCALWGTGGADTQYFGPGTRLTVL.

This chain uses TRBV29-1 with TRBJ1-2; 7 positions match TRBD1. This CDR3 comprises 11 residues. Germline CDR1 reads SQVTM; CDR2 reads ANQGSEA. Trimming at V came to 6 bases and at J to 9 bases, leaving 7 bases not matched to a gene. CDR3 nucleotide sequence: TGCAGCGTCGAGGGGGCGAGAAGCTACACCTTC. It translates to CSVEGARSYTF. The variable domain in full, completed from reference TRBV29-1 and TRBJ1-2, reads SAVISQKPSRDICQRGTSLTIQCQVDSQVTMMFWYRQQPGQSLTLIATANQGSEATYESGFVIDKFPISRPNLTFSTLTVSNMSPEDSSIYLCSVEGARSYTFGSGTRLTVV.

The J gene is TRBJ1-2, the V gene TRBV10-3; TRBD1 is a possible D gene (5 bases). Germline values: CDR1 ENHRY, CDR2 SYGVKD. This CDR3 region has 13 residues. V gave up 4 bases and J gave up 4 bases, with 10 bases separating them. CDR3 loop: CAISVQGGYGYTF. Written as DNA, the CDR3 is TGTGCCATCAGTGTTCAGGGAGGCTATGGCTACACCTTC.

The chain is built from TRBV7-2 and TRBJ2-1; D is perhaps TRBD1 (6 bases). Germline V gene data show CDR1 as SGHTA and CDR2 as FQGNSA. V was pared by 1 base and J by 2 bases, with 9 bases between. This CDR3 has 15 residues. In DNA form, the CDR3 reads TGTGCCAGCAGCTTAGTGGGGGCCGCCTACAATGAGCAGTTCTTC. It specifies CASSLVGAAYNEQFF.

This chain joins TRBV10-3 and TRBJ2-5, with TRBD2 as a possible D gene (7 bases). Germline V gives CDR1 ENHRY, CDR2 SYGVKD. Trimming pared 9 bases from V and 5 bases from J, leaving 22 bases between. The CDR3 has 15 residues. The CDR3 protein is CAMGAGEGRGETQYF. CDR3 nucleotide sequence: TGTGCCATGGGGGCGGGGGAGGGCCGTGGCGAGACCCAGTACTTC.

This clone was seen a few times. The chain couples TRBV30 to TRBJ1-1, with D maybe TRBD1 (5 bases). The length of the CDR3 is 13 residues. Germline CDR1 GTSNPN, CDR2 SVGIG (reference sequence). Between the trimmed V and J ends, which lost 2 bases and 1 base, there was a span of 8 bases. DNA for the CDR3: TGTGCCTGGAGTCGGCAGGGGAACACTGAAGCTTTCTTT. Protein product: CAWSRQGNTEAFF.

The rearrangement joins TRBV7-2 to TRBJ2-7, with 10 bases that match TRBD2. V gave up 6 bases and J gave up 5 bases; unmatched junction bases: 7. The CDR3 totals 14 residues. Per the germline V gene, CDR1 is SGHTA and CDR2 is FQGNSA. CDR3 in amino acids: CASSLSGRKNEQYF. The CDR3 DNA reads TGTGCCAGCAGTCTTAGCGGGAGGAAGAACGAGCAGTACTTC.

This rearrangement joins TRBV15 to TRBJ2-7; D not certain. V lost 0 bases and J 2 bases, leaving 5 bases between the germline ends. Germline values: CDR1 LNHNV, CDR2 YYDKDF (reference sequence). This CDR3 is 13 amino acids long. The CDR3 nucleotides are TGTGCCACCAGCAGAGAGTCTCCCTACGAGCAGTACTTC. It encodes CATSRESPYEQYF.

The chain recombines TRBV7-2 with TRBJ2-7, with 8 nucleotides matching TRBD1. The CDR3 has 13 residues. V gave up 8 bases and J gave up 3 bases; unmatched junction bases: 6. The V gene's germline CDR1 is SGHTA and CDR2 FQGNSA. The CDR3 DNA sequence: TGTGCCAGCGAGGACAGGGAGGACTACGAGCAGTACTTC. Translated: CASEDREDYEQYF.

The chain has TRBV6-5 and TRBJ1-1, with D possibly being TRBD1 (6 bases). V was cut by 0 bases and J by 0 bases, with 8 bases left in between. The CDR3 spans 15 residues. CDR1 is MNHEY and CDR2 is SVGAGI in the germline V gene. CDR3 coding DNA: TGTGCCAGCAGTTACTCGAACAGGGTGAACACTGAAGCTTTCTTT. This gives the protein CASSYSNRVNTEAFF.

CDR3 region: CASSGQAMDEQYF. For the CDR3, the DNA is TGTGCCAGCAGCGGCCAAGCGATGGACGAGCAGTACTTC. The chain couples TRBV5-4 to TRBJ2-7; D unresolved. The CDR3 spans 13 residues. The V end lost 4 bases, the J end lost 5 bases, and 13 bases lay between the germline ends. Per the germline V gene, CDR1 is SGHNT and CDR2 is YYREEE (reference sequence).

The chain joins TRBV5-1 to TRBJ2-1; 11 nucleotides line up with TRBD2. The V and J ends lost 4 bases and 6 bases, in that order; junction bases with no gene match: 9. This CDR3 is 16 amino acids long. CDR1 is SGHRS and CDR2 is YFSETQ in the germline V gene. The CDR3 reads CASSRDGSGGANEQFF. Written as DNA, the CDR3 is TGCGCCAGCAGCCGGGATGGTAGCGGGGGGGCCAATGAGCAGTTCTTC.

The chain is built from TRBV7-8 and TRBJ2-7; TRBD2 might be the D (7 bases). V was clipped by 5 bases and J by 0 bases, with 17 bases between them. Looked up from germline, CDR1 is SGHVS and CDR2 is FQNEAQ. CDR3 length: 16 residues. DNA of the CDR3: TGTGCCAGCAGCCCCGGACTAGGGGGGAGCTCCTACGAGCAGTACTTC. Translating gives CASSPGLGGSSYEQYF.

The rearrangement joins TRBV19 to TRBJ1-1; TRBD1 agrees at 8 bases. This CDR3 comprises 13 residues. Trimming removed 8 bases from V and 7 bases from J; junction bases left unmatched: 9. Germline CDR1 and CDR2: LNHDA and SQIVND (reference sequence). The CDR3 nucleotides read TGTGCCAGTGGGGACAGGCTCTTCGGTGAAGCTTTCTTT. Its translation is CASGDRLFGEAFF.